This is a list of T cell receptor beta chains from one sample in a study of early T cells in non-severe SARS-CoV-2 infection. TCRdb itself ran the 5' RACE reads through MiXCR, one entry per CDR3 protein. Counted here are roughly 25,000 distinct CDR3 sequences, approximately 3.9% occurring once; the ten biggest clones make up around 4.3%. The source material was whole blood. The receptors shown here come from an adult who was a healthcare worker with PCR-confirmed SARS-CoV-2 infection or an uninfected control (not recorded which). Each CDR3 is given with its conserved first and last residue. Each record gives: D gene, J gene, clone size, V gene, CDR3 DNA, CDR3 protein. The D gene is left open where the match is weak. Clone size, where shown, is once, few, many, or a class for clones that have expanded.

>TRBD2|TRBJ2-2|many|TRBV3-1
TGTGCCAGCAGCTCCGGAATCGCGGGAGGGCCTTTGGCCGGGGAGCTGTTTTTT
CASSSGIAGGPLAGELFF
>TRBD2|TRBJ2-1|many|TRBV3-1
TGTGCCAGCAGCCAAGATTGGACTAGCGGGAGCTACGGAAATGAGCAGTTCTTC
CASSQDWTSGSYGNEQFF
>TRBD2|TRBJ2-3|many|TRBV20-1
TGCAGTGCTAGAGAGCCAGCGGGAGGACGGGGGGTGAGAGGAGATACGCAGTATTTT
CSAREPAGGRGVRGDTQYF
>-|TRBJ2-3|-|TRBV20-1
TGCAGTGCCGGTTTGACTTTGAATACGCAGTATTTT
CSAGLTLNTQYF
>TRBD1|TRBJ2-1|many|TRBV4-2
TGTGCCAGCAGCCAAGACGGGACAGGGGGCTACAATGAGCAGTTCTTC
CASSQDGTGGYNEQFF
>TRBD1|TRBJ2-7|many|TRBV27
TGTGCCAGCAGTTTATCTTTTTGGACAGGGGAAAACGAGCAGTACTTC
CASSLSFWTGENEQYF
>-|TRBJ2-5|-|TRBV15
TGTGCCACCAGCAGAGACGGTCGGGAGACAGAGACCCAGTACTTC
CATSRDGRETETQYF
>-|TRBJ2-1|many|TRBV27
TGTGCCAGCAGTTTCGCGGGACAGACCAGGCAGTTCTTC
CASSFAGQTRQFF
>TRBD1|TRBJ2-2|many|TRBV6-6
TGTGCCAGCAGTGGGGGACAGGGGACGAACACCGGGGAGCTGTTTTTT
CASSGGQGTNTGELFF
>-|TRBJ1-1|many|TRBV19
TGTGCCAGTAGTACCCGGACGGAATGGACTGAAGCTTTCTTT
CASSTRTEWTEAFF
>-|TRBJ2-1|-|TRBV29-1
TGCAGCGCCGTCCCTTTGCAGGGGAACTACAATGAGCAGTTCTTC
CSAVPLQGNYNEQFF
>-|TRBJ2-5|many|TRBV7-8
TGTGCCAGCAGCTTAGGTGTAGAGACCCAGTACTTC
CASSLGVETQYF